This T cell receptor (beta chain) was captured by sequencing in a study of cytomegalovirus exposure and HLA in healthy donors. Findings and limits, study-wide: For most TCR beta V segments, an earlier analysis put the productive rate at about 90% or about 30% of the time.

CDR3 length: 15 amino acids. In germline, CDR1 is KGHSH, CDR2 LQKENI. V was trimmed by 0 bases and J by 2 bases, leaving 10 bases between them. Healthy donors of bone marrow made up the group. PCR employed 60 Vbeta and 13 Jbeta primers. TCRdb keeps only in-frame clones here, not all; method: immunoSEQ multiplex PCR. The sample lists tens of thousands of clones, about three quarters seen once, with roughly 2.6% in the top ten. Concerning this clone: Its antigen is unknown.

The gene calls are TRBV18 and TRBJ2-5, with D unresolved. The clonotype originates from a male donor in good health and CMV-seropositive. What was sequenced was PBMCs. DNA of the CDR3: TGTGCCAGCTCACCACCGACACGGATACAAGAGACCCAGTACTTC. The encoded protein is CASSPPTRIQETQYF. Full variable domain (rest looked up from reference TRBV18 and TRBJ2-5): NAGVMQNPRHLVRRRGQEARLRCSPMKGHSHVYWYRQLPEEGLKFMVYLQKENIIDESGMPKERFSAEFPKEGPSILRIQQVVRGDSAAYFCASSPPTRIQETQYFGPGTRLLVL.